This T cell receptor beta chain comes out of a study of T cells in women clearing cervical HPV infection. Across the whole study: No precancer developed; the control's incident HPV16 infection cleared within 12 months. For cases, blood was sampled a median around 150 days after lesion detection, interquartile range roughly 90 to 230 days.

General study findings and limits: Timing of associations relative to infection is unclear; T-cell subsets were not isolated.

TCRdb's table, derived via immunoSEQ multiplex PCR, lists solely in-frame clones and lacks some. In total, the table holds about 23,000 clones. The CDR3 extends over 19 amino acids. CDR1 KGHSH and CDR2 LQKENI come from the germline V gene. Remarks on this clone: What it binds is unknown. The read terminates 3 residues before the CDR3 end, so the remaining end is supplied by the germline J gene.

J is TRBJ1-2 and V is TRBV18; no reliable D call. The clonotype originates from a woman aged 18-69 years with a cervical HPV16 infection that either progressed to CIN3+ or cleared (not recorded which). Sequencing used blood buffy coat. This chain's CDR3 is CASSPRLSGLASSYNDYTF. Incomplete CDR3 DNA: TGTGCCAGCTCACCGCGCTTATCCGGGCTAGCGAGCTCCTACAATGAC.